Described below is a single T cell receptor (beta chain) sequence and its context. The CDR3 consists of 14 residues. V dropped 2 bases and J dropped 10; count of bases not matched to a gene: 4. Germline loops: CDR1 LGHNA, CDR2 YNFKEQ. These data are taken from a study of blood T cells in healthy people across ages. About the study: Per every two T cells, about one barcoded beta molecule was captured by template switching.

Approximately 9.7 milliliters was the volume of peripheral blood drawn from each donor. Together with a sample-barcoded 5' primer, a J-beta primer mix was included in a second PCR lasting about 6 to 12 cycles. Through a template-switch adaptor with 12 random nucleotides, each cDNA molecule received a tag. Using its own MiXCR run on the 5' RACE reads, TCRdb lists one record per CDR3 protein. The table records approximately 1,000,000 distinct CDR3 sequences, around 43% of them present only once. Sequencing was performed on blood. V and J are TRBV4-2 and TRBJ2-1; 11 bases map to TRBD2. The clonotype originates from a woman aged 60-70 years in good health. The CDR3 DNA follows: TGTGCCAGCAGCCAACCCGGACTAGCGGGCGAGCAGTTCTTC. Translated: CASSQPGLAGEQFF.